Described below is a single T cell receptor beta chain sequence and its context. Germline values: CDR1 SNHLY, CDR2 FYNNEI. This CDR3 contains 15 residues. The V gene end was trimmed by 2 bases and the J gene end by 4 bases; junction bases not matched to a gene: 4. These data originate in a study of blood T cell repertoires in COVID-19. About the research overall: There were acute and convalescent COVID-19 samples, and they came from the United States, Italy and Spain. In each case, the material was cDNA or gDNA derived from T cells, B-cell-depleted T cells, or PBMCs.

Per the original methods: Reference gene primers were amplified, and this amplification served to estimate nucleated cell counts. Assay: immunoSEQ multiplex PCR; the TCRdb copy retains only in-frame clones and omits some. V and J calls plus clone size are reproduced from that table; the DNA served to infer D and trimming. Among 150,000 to 200,000 clones listed, around 87% were seen once. Material: peripheral blood. This TCR was recovered from a man aged 18 to 29 with acute or convalescent COVID-19. The chain carries TRBV2 and TRBJ1-3; 8 bases agree with TRBD1. The chain's CDR3 is CASSENRGRGNTIYF. CDR3 DNA: TGTGCCAGCAGTGAAAACAGGGGGAGAGGAAACACCATATATTTT.